This T cell receptor (beta chain) is from a study of CD8+CD57+ T cells in acquired aplastic anemia. Looking at the study overall: Sorted cells (CD4+ and CD8+) yielded DNA amounts that averaged about 3.1 ug.

Genomic DNA acted as the template from which TCR beta VDJ combination and CDR3 sequence profiling were carried out. In TCRdb, the reads were re-called with MiXCR into one record per CDR3 protein. The sample carries hundreds of thousands of distinct CDR3 sequences, about 70% recorded once. Study-level findings and limits: Sharing between patients and controls was observed for over 25 CD8+ CDR3 sequences.

As for this clonotype: Its antigen is unidentified.

The germline gives CDR1 LGHNT, CDR2 FRNRAP. CDR3 length: 16 residues. V dropped 5 bases and J dropped 4 bases, with 17 bases sitting between them. The sequence derives from a human donor in good health, serving as a control. This chain links TRBV12-5 with TRBJ1-4, with TRBD1 as a possible D gene (5 bases). Sequencing was done on a sample of sorted CD4+, CD8+, or CD8+CD57+ T cells (not recorded which) from PBMCs. CDR3 DNA sequence: TGTGCTAGTGGTCCCGGGCGGGGGGGAGTTAATGAAAAACTGTTTTTT. Residues: CASGPGRGGVNEKLFF.